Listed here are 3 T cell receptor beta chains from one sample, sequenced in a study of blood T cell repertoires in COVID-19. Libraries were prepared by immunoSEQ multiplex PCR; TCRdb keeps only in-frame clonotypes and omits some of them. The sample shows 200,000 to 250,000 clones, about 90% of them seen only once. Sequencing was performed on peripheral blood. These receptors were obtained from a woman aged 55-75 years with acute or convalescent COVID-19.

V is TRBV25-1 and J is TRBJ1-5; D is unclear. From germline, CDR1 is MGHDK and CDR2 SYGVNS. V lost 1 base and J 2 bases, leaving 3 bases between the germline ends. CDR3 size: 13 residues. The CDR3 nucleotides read TGTGCCAGCAGTGAATCCGGCAATCAGCCCCAGCATTTT. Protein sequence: CASSESGNQPQHF.

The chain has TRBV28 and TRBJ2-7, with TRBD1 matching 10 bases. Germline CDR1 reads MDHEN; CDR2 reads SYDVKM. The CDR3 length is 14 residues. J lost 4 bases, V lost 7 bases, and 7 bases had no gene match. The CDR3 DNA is TGTGCCAGCAACCCTAGACAGGGGGCGTACGAGCAGTACTTC. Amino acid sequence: CASNPRQGAYEQYF.

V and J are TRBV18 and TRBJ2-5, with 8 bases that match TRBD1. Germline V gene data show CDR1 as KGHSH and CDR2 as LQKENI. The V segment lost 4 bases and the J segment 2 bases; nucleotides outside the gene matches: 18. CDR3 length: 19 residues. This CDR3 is CASSHGQGWMNGQQETQYF. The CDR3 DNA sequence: TGTGCCAGCTCACACGGACAGGGCTGGATGAACGGCCAACAAGAGACCCAGTACTTC.